These 30 T cell receptor beta chains share one sample of origin, sequenced in a study of early T cells in non-severe SARS-CoV-2 infection. TCRdb redid the calling of the 5' RACE reads with MiXCR, one entry per CDR3 protein. Among 65,000 to 95,000 distinct CDR3 sequences, approximately 9.1% were seen once, and the ten largest hold 4.8%. The sequenced material came from whole blood. These receptors came from an adult who was a healthcare worker with PCR-confirmed SARS-CoV-2 infection or an uninfected control (not recorded which).

This clonotype has a handful of counts. V gene TRBV30 combines with J gene TRBJ2-7, with a possible D match to TRBD1 (5 bases). Germline V gene sequence: CDR1 GTSNPN, CDR2 SVGIG (reference sequence). The V end was cut by 3 bases, the J end by 7 bases, with 13 bases between. The CDR3 has 12 amino acids. In nucleotides, the CDR3 is TGTGCCTGGAGCCTAAAGGGGCTTGAGCAGTACTTC. This codes for CAWSLKGLEQYF.

This clonotype was seen ten or more times. The chain combines TRBV28 with TRBJ2-5, with D possibly matching TRBD2 (6 bases). This CDR3 has 15 amino acids. The germline V gene has CDR1 MDHEN and CDR2 SYDVKM. Trimming took off 5 bases at V and 5 bases at J, with 18 bases between the two ends. The CDR3 loop is CASSLGTYLGETQYF. CDR3 nucleotide sequence: TGTGCCAGCAGTCTGGGGACTTATCTGGGGGAGACCCAGTACTTC. The variable domain in full, with the rest retrieved from reference TRBV28 and TRBJ2-5, is DVKVTQSSRYLVKRTGEKVFLECVQDMDHENMFWYRQDPGLGLRLIYFSYDVKMKEKGDIPEGYSVSREKKERFSLILESASTNQTSMYLCASSLGTYLGETQYFGPGTRLLVL.

The CDR3 protein is CATSWRDPTDTQYF. DNA of the CDR3: TGTGCCACCTCCTGGAGGGACCCCACAGATACGCAGTATTTT. This rearrangement joins TRBV27 to TRBJ2-3, with D maybe TRBD2 (6 bases). CDR1 and CDR2 from the germline V gene are MNHEY and SMNVEV (reference sequence). Trimming pared 10 bases from V and 2 bases from J, leaving 16 bases between. The CDR3 spans 14 residues.

The gene calls are TRBV30 and TRBJ1-4, with D possibly being TRBD1 (6 bases). This CDR3 is built from 15 residues. CDR1 and CDR2 from the germline V gene are GTSNPN and SVGIG (reference sequence). Trimming shortened V by 1 base and J by 9 bases, and 18 bases separated the two germline ends. The CDR3 loop reads CAWSDGQQGCKKLFF. The CDR3 DNA follows: TGTGCCTGGAGTGACGGACAGCAGGGATGTAAAAAACTGTTTTTT. Combining the CDR3 with reference TRBV30 and TRBJ1-4 gives the whole variable domain SQTIHQWPATLVQPVGSPLSLECTVEGTSNPNLYWYRQAAGRGLQLLFYSVGIGQISSEVPQNLSASRPQDRQFILSSKKLLLSDSGFYLCAWSDGQQGCKKLFFGSGTQLSVL.

CDR3 amino acids: CASKRAGANYEQYF. For the CDR3, the DNA is TGTGCCAGCAAGCGGGCAGGGGCTAACTACGAGCAGTACTTC. The chain couples TRBV27 to TRBJ2-7; D possibly matches TRBD1 or TRBD2 (6 bases each). The ends were cut back, 7 bases at V and 3 bases at J, with 16 bases in the middle. This CDR3 comprises 14 residues. Germline CDR1 MNHEY, CDR2 SMNVEV (reference sequence).

The chain links TRBV6-1 to TRBJ2-1, with D possibly being TRBD2 (6 bases). Per the germline V gene, CDR1 is MNHNS and CDR2 is SASEGT. The CDR3 has 17 residues. V lost 2 bases to trimming and J lost 4 bases, with 18 bases between them. The CDR3 nucleotides read TGTGCCAGCAGTGAACTTGGGACTTCAGTTCCGTACAATGAGCAGTTCTTC. Encoded protein: CASSELGTSVPYNEQFF.

This clonotype was counted ten times or more. V usage is TRBV4-1 and J usage is TRBJ1-1, with a weak D call TRBD1 (6 bases). Germline V gene data show CDR1 as MGHRA and CDR2 as YSYEKL. Trimming cost V 4 bases and J 1 base, with 10 bases left between them. The CDR3 is 14 residues long. The CDR3 sequence is CASSRGTPNTEAFF. CDR3 coding DNA: TGCGCCAGCAGCCGGGGGACACCGAACACTGAAGCTTTCTTT.

V gene TRBV7-2 combines with J gene TRBJ2-1; TRBD2 might be the D (5 bases). From germline, CDR1 is SGHTA and CDR2 FQGNSA. The CDR3 sequence is 15 residues long. Trimming took 2 bases from V and 6 from J, leaving 14 bases between them. The DNA of the CDR3 is TGTGCCAGCAGCTTACTAGCATCGAAGGTCAATGAGCAGTTCTTC. This sequence encodes CASSLLASKVNEQFF.

This clonotype was seen at least ten times. In nucleotides, the CDR3 is TGCGCCAGCAGCTTGAGGGGGGCCGAAGAGACCCAGTACTTC. It codes for CASSLRGAEETQYF. The chain uses TRBV5-1 and TRBJ2-5; D assignment may be TRBD1 or TRBD2 (6 bases each). Trimming left V 1 base short and J 3 bases short, with 10 bases between. Looked up from germline, CDR1 is SGHRS and CDR2 is YFSETQ. The CDR3 extends over 14 amino acids.

This clonotype was recorded at least ten times. The genes are TRBV7-2 and TRBJ2-5, with D possibly being TRBD1 or TRBD2 (7 bases each). The V gene lost 5 bases and the J gene lost 5 bases, with 12 bases spanning the gap. This CDR3 is 13 amino acids long. Per germline, CDR1 SGHTA and CDR2 FQGNSA. Written as DNA, the CDR3 is TGTGCCAGCAGCCCCCAGGGGGGGGAGACCCAGTACTTC. Translating it yields CASSPQGGETQYF.

DNA for the CDR3: TGCGCCAGCAGCTTGGTGGGGAACACAGATACGCAGTATTTT. The encoded protein is CASSLVGNTDTQYF. The rearrangement links TRBV5-1 to TRBJ2-3; no definite D call. Germline V gives CDR1 SGHRS, CDR2 YFSETQ. The V end lost 0 bases, the J end lost 2 bases, and 7 bases lay between the germline ends. This CDR3 region has 14 residues. The variable domain in full, completed from reference TRBV5-1 and TRBJ2-3, reads KAGVTQTPRYLIKTRGQQVTLSCSPISGHRSVSWYQQTPGQGLQFLFEYFSETQRNKGNFPGRFSGRQFSNSRSEMNVSTLELGDSALYLCASSLVGNTDTQYFGPGTRLTVL.

This clonotype was picked up many times. The rearrangement uses TRBV30 and TRBJ1-3, with D perhaps TRBD1 (5 bases). The V end was cut by 4 bases, the J end by 4 bases, with 14 bases between. The CDR3 is made up of 14 amino acids. Germline-derived CDR1 and CDR2 are GTSNPN and SVGIG (reference sequence). For the CDR3, the DNA is TGTGCCTGGAAAGGTAGCAGGGTCGGAAACACCATATATTTT. Its protein is CAWKGSRVGNTIYF.

This clonotype was recorded a few times. The chain joins TRBV25-1 to TRBJ2-5; 8 bases are a match to TRBD2. V gave up 3 bases and J gave up 4 bases; unmatched junction bases: 4. Germline V CDR1 and CDR2: MGHDK, SYGVNS. This CDR3 region has 14 residues. The CDR3 region has the DNA TGTGCCAGCAGTGACGCGGGAGGTGGAGAGACCCAGTACTTC. Amino acid sequence: CASSDAGGGETQYF.

CDR3 nucleotides: TGTGCCAGCGGGATTCAAGGGCCTTACAATGAGCAGTTCTTC. Protein sequence: CASGIQGPYNEQFF. J is TRBJ2-1 and V is TRBV7-9; D call uncertain. The V end was cut by 8 bases, the J end by 4 bases, with 15 bases between. The CDR3 has 14 amino acids. Germline V gives CDR1 SEHNR, CDR2 FQNEAQ (reference sequence).

The table lists this clonotype with many counts. The DNA of the CDR3 is TGCGCCAGCAGCCAGCCTCCCCTATCGGGACAGGGAAGCACCGGGGAGCTGTTTTTT. Protein: CASSQPPLSGQGSTGELFF. The chain recombines TRBV4-1 with TRBJ2-2; 9 nucleotides line up with TRBD1. Germline V lookup: CDR1 MGHRA, CDR2 YSYEKL. With 3 bases clipped from V and 4 bases from J, the junction kept 15 bases outside the gene matches. This CDR3 is 19 amino acids long.

The sample holds a few counts of this clonotype. In nucleotides, the CDR3 is TGTGCCAGCAGCCTATCACTAGCGGGAAGGGGCAATGAGCAGTTCTTC. Translated: CASSLSLAGRGNEQFF. The chain recombines TRBV7-9 with TRBJ2-1; 10 bases are a match to TRBD2. In germline, CDR1 is SEHNR, CDR2 FQNEAQ (reference sequence). The CDR3 consists of 16 residues. J gave up 6 bases and V 5 bases, and 10 bases lay outside the gene matches.

This clonotype was observed many times. The chain has TRBV6-4 and TRBJ2-1; 7 bases are shared with TRBD2. V dropped 5 bases and J dropped 4; count of bases not matched to a gene: 8. The V gene's germline CDR1 is MRHNA and CDR2 SNTAGT. This CDR3 has 15 amino acids. The CDR3 DNA sequence: TGTGCCAGCAGTTGGACCGCGGGGGAATACAATGAGCAGTTCTTC. Translation: CASSWTAGEYNEQFF.

This clonotype has at least ten counts. This chain connects TRBV6-5 to TRBJ2-3; 7 bases are shared with TRBD1. The CDR3 extends over 15 amino acids. The germline V gene has CDR1 MNHEY and CDR2 SVGAGI. J lost 6 bases, V lost 5 bases, and 11 bases had no gene match. CDR3 sequence reads: CASSPMTGIADTQYF. The CDR3, as DNA: TGTGCCAGCAGTCCGATGACAGGGATCGCGGATACGCAGTATTTT.

For this clonotype: Because it lacks the conserved phenylalanine or tryptophan at the end, this CDR3 is likely a read error. The DNA is omitted, as the CDR3 cannot be located on it reliably, and the CDR3 follows TCRdb's listing. V usage is TRBV7-6 and J usage is TRBJ2-1; the tabulated D call, TRBD1, remains unverified against the DNA. Inclusive of both ends, the CDR3 amounts to 9 amino acids. Germline V lookup: CDR1 SGHVS, CDR2 FNYEAQ. The CDR3 loop is CASSLEQGR.

The sample holds many counts of this clonotype. The rearrangement links TRBV20-1 to TRBJ2-4; 10 positions match TRBD1. CDR3 length: 13 amino acids. J was trimmed by 4 bases and V by 6 bases; bases with no gene match: 3. Germline values: CDR1 DFQATT, CDR2 SNEGSKA (reference sequence). The chain's CDR3 is CSAQGQGKNIQYF. The CDR3 DNA follows: TGCAGTGCGCAGGGACAGGGGAAAAACATTCAGTACTTC.

This clonotype was counted at least ten times. The chain recombines TRBV29-1 with TRBJ2-3, with D maybe TRBD2 (6 bases). CDR3 size: 13 residues. Per the germline V gene, CDR1 is SQVTM and CDR2 is ANQGSEA. Trimming took off 6 bases at V and 2 bases at J, with 12 bases between the two ends. CDR3 coding DNA: TGCAGCGTCCGGGACTTCCCCACAGATACGCAGTATTTT. This translates into CSVRDFPTDTQYF.

This clonotype was detected a few times. This chain joins TRBV11-2 and TRBJ2-1; 8 positions match TRBD2. With V trimmed by 5 bases and J by 0 bases, 3 bases remained unmatched. Germline V lookup: CDR1 SGHAT, CDR2 FQNNGV. This CDR3 spans 15 amino acids. CDR3 protein: CASSPGLGSYNEQFF. The CDR3 nucleotides read TGTGCCAGCAGCCCGGGACTAGGCTCCTACAATGAGCAGTTCTTC.

This clonotype appeared many times. J is TRBJ1-1 and V is TRBV2; D not resolved. The CDR3 loop spans 11 amino acids. Trimming pared 11 bases from V and 11 bases from J, leaving 18 bases between. Germline assignment: CDR1 SNHLY and CDR2 FYNNEI. The CDR3 loop reads CAWSRTELAFF. CDR3 in DNA: TGTGCCTGGTCTCGGACGGAACTGGCTTTCTTT.

This clonotype appeared a few times. The gene calls are TRBV29-1 and TRBJ2-6; D is unclear. V lost 3 bases, J lost 0 bases, and 3 bases lay in between. CDR1 is SQVTM and CDR2 is ANQGSEA in the germline V gene. The CDR3 is 13 amino acids. CDR3: CSVEVSGANVLTF. The DNA of the CDR3 is TGCAGCGTTGAGGTCTCTGGGGCCAACGTCCTGACTTTC.

This CDR3 reads CASSLTSVEQYF. CDR3 in DNA: TGTGCCAGCAGTTTGACTAGCGTCGAGCAGTACTTC. J is TRBJ2-7 and V is TRBV12-3 or TRBV12-4; 8 bases fit TRBD2. The CDR3 is made up of 12 amino acids. V trimming: 3 bases; J trimming: 6 bases; junction bases outside the gene matches: 1.

The chain joins TRBV28 to TRBJ2-2, with 14 bases identical to TRBD2. V was clipped by 1 base and J by 7 bases; unmatched bases: 5. CDR1 is MDHEN, CDR2 SYDVKM, per germline. The CDR3 covers 17 residues. This chain's CDR3 is CASSLSGLAGAFGELFF. Here the CDR3 DNA reads TGTGCCAGCAGTTTATCGGGACTAGCGGGAGCATTCGGGGAGCTGTTTTTT.

This clonotype was seen at least ten times. The chain employs TRBV9 and TRBJ2-5, with a weak D call TRBD1 (5 bases). Germline V gene sequence: CDR1 SGDLS, CDR2 YYNGEE. The CDR3 is 17 amino acids. The V end lost 0 bases, the J end lost 5 bases, and 20 bases lay between the germline ends. The CDR3 nucleotides are TGTGCCAGCAGCGTAGATTCTGGACAAGGCATTTTGGAGACCCAGTACTTC. This codes for CASSVDSGQGILETQYF.

The chain couples TRBV30 to TRBJ2-1; 8 bases match TRBD2. In germline, CDR1 is GTSNPN, CDR2 SVGIG (reference sequence). The CDR3 runs to 14 residues. J was trimmed by 5 bases and V by 5 bases; bases with no gene match: 8. The CDR3 bases are TGTGCCTGGGTACCGGGACTAGGGGACAATGAGCAGTTCTTC. It translates to CAWVPGLGDNEQFF.

V gene TRBV4-1 combines with J gene TRBJ2-3; 9 bases are a match to TRBD1. This CDR3 spans 15 amino acids. The V and J ends lost 4 bases and 9 bases, in that order; junction bases with no gene match: 11. Per the germline V gene, CDR1 is MGHRA and CDR2 is YSYEKL. As DNA, the CDR3 is TGCGCCAGCAGCCCCGTCGGGACAGGGAACTCCACGCAGTATTTT. This sequence encodes CASSPVGTGNSTQYF.

The sample holds many counts of this clonotype. J is TRBJ2-1 and V is TRBV30, with TRBD2 matching 9 bases. Looked up from germline, CDR1 is GTSNPN and CDR2 is SVGIG (reference sequence). The length of the CDR3 is 15 residues. V lost 0 bases to trimming and J lost 4 bases; unmatched junction nucleotides: 4. CDR3 residues: CAWSVSGSNYNEQFF. In DNA, the CDR3 is TGTGCCTGGAGTGTTAGCGGGAGTAATTACAATGAGCAGTTCTTC.